The 11 T cell receptor beta chains below come from one sample, sequenced in a study of shared clonotypes between healthy human individuals. Repertoires were generated with immunoSEQ multiplex PCR, while TCRdb's copy carries only in-frame clones and drops some. The sample holds roughly 1.5 million clones, 95% to 99% seen once. The sample comprised naive CD4+ T cells sorted from blood. Subset noted: CD45RA+ positively selected. The receptors here all came from a man aged 25-45 years in good health.

The rearrangement links TRBV5-1 to TRBJ2-1, with D possibly being TRBD2 (6 bases). V was cut by 5 bases and J by 9 bases, with 21 bases left in between. Germline loops: CDR1 SGHRS, CDR2 YFSETQ. The CDR3 has 15 amino acids. CDR3 in DNA: TGCGCCAGCAGTATCTTAGCGGAAGTCCTCAGTGAGCAGTTCTTC. The encoded protein is CASSILAEVLSEQFF.

The V and J genes are TRBV6-5 and TRBJ1-2, with 8 bases identical to TRBD1. V was clipped by 4 bases and J by 6 bases; unmatched bases: 7. Germline values: CDR1 MNHEY, CDR2 SVGAGI. The CDR3 extends over 14 amino acids. The CDR3 DNA reads TGTGCCAGCAGTTCTCTTCAGGGGGCCAATGGCTACACCTTC. Its translation: CASSSLQGANGYTF.

The J gene is TRBJ2-7, the V gene TRBV28; D perhaps matches TRBD1 (6 bases). There are 14 residues in the CDR3. Trimming left V 2 bases short and J 6 bases short, with 14 bases between. Germline V gene sequence: CDR1 MDHEN, CDR2 SYDVKM. The CDR3 bases are TGTGCCAGCAGTTTAGGCAGAAAGGGGGTCGAGCAGTACTTC. Translated: CASSLGRKGVEQYF.

This clone appeared a single time. This sequence joins TRBV5-5 and TRBJ2-7; 8 bases agree with TRBD2. Unmatched junction bases numbered 14, after V lost 7 bases and J lost 2 bases. The CDR3 is made up of 16 amino acids. CDR1 SGHKS and CDR2 YYEKEE come from the germline V gene (reference sequence). CDR3 sequence: CASSLGAGVDTYEQYF. CDR3 DNA sequence: TGTGCCAGCTCTTTGGGAGCGGGGGTAGACACCTACGAGCAGTACTTC.

As concerns this clone: This same CDR3 is encoded by further DNA sequences in the sample. The gene calls are TRBV11-2 and TRBJ2-7, with 8 nucleotides matching TRBD1. This CDR3 spans 13 amino acids. V lost 4 bases to trimming and J lost 3 bases; unmatched junction nucleotides: 2. Germline CDR1 reads SGHAT; CDR2 reads FQNNGV. CDR3 sequence (DNA): TGTGCCAGCAGCTCAGGACAGGGCTACGAGCAGTACTTC. Its translation: CASSSGQGYEQYF.

This rearrangement joins TRBV6-5 to TRBJ2-3; D gene unclear. This CDR3 is built from 15 residues. V dropped 5 bases and J dropped 2 bases, with 14 bases sitting between them. Germline lookup yields CDR1 MNHEY and CDR2 SVGAGI. CDR3 amino acids: CASSGSQIPTDTQYF. The CDR3 nucleotides read TGTGCCAGCAGTGGAAGCCAAATCCCCACAGATACGCAGTATTTT.

This chain uses TRBV2 with TRBJ2-7; no clear D. The CDR3 spans 15 residues. Per the germline V gene, CDR1 is SNHLY and CDR2 is FYNNEI. The V end lost 5 bases, the J end lost 3 bases, and 17 bases lay between the germline ends. The chain's CDR3 is CASSKTGASIYEQYF. In nucleotides, the CDR3 is TGTGCCAGCAGTAAAACTGGAGCTTCTATCTACGAGCAGTACTTC. The complete variable domain, with remaining parts taken from reference TRBV2 and TRBJ2-7, reads EPEVTQTPSHQVTQMGQEVILRCVPISNHLYFYWYRQILGQKVEFLVSFYNNEISEKSEIFDDQFSVERPDGSNFTLKIRSTKLEDSAMYFCASSKTGASIYEQYFGPGTRLTVT.

The chain joins TRBV28 to TRBJ1-5; the D gene is possibly TRBD1 (6 bases). The CDR3 length is 13 residues. Trimming removed 6 bases from V and 6 bases from J, with 12 bases in between. Germline values: CDR1 MDHEN, CDR2 SYDVKM. CDR3 residues: CASRQGGSQPQHF. The CDR3 nucleotides are TGTGCCAGCAGACAGGGTGGAAGTCAGCCCCAGCATTTT.

The gene calls are TRBV7-9 and TRBJ2-1; possibly TRBD1 for D (6 bases). CDR1 and CDR2 (germline): SEHNR, FQNEAQ (reference sequence). The CDR3 covers 16 residues. V shed 1 base and J shed 8 bases, with 18 bases lying between them. CDR3 in DNA: TGTGCCAGCAGCTTAGTGGGACACATAAAGATCGATGAGCAGTTCTTC. This codes for CASSLVGHIKIDEQFF.

The chain joins TRBV10-3 to TRBJ2-7; 12 bases fit TRBD2. The length of the CDR3 is 14 residues. With V trimmed by 4 bases and J by 5 bases, 3 bases remained unmatched. The germline V gene has CDR1 ENHRY and CDR2 SYGVKD. CDR3 DNA sequence: TGTGCCATCAGTGGACTAGCGGGAGTTAACGAGCAGTACTTC. Translated, it gives CAISGLAGVNEQYF.

This chain uses TRBV9 with TRBJ2-2, with 7 positions matching TRBD2. Germline-derived CDR1 and CDR2 are SGDLS and YYNGEE. The trim removed 0 bases at V and 2 bases at J, leaving 7 bases unmatched. The CDR3 totals 17 residues. CDR3 loop: CASSVVGLAVNTGELFF. In nucleotides, the CDR3 is TGTGCCAGCAGCGTAGTCGGGCTAGCGGTTAACACCGGGGAGCTGTTTTTT. The variable domain in full, with the rest retrieved from reference TRBV9 and TRBJ2-2, is DSGVTQTPKHLITATGQRVTLRCSPRSGDLSVYWYQQSLDQGLQFLIQYYNGEERAKGNILERFSAQQFPDLHSELNLSSLELGDSALYFCASSVVGLAVNTGELFFGEGSRLTVL.